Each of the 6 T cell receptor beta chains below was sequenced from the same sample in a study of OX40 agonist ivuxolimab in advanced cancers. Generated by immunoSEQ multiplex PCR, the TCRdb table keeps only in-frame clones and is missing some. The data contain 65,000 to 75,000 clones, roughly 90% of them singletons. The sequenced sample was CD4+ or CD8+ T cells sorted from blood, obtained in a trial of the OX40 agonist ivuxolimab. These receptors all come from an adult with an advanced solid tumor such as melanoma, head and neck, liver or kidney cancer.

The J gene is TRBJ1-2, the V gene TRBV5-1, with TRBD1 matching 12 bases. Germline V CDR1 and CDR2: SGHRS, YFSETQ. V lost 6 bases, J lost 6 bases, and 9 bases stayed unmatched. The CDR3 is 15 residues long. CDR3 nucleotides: TGCGCCAGCACGACCGACGGGACAGGGGGCCATGGCTACACCTTC. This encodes CASTTDGTGGHGYTF. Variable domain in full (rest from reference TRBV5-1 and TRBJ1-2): KAGVTQTPRYLIKTRGQQVTLSCSPISGHRSVSWYQQTPGQGLQFLFEYFSETQRNKGNFPGRFSGRQFSNSRSEMNVSTLELGDSALYLCASTTDGTGGHGYTFGSGTRLTVV.

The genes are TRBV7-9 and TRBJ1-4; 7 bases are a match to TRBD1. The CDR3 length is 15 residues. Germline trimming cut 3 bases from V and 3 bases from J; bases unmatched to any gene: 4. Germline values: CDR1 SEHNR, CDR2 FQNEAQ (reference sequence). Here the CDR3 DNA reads TGTGCCAGCAGCTTCGGACAGGCTTCTAATGAAAAACTGTTTTTT. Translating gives CASSFGQASNEKLFF.

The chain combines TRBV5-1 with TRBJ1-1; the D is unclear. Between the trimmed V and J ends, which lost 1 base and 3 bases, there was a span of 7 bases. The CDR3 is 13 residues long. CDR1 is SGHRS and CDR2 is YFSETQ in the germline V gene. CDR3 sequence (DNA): TGCGCCAGCAGCTTGACGTGGGACACTGAAGCTTTCTTT. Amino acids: CASSLTWDTEAFF.

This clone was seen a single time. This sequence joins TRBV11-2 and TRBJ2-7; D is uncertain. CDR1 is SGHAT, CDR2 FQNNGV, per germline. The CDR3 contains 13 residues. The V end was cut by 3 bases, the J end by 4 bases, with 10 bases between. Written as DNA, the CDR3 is TGTGCCAGCAGCTTTGAACTGGAGTACGAGCAGTACTTC. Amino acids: CASSFELEYEQYF.

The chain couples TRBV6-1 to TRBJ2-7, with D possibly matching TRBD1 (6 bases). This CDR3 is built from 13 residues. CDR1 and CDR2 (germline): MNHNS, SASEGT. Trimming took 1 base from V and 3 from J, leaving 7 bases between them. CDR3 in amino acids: CASSEDRDYEQYF. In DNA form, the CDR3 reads TGTGCCAGCAGTGAAGACAGGGACTACGAGCAGTACTTC.

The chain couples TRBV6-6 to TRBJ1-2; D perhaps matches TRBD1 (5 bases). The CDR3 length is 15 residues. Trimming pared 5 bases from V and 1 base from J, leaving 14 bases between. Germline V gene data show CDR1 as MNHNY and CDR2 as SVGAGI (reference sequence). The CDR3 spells CASSPPQGDNYGYTF. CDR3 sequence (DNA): TGTGCCAGCAGTCCCCCCCAGGGAGATAACTATGGCTACACCTTC.